At least ten counts were recorded for the clone carrying this T cell receptor (beta chain). The data are from a study of Graves' ophthalmopathy and Graves' hyperthyroidism. Scientists amplified the TCR beta CDR3 regions from RNA transcripts. Second-round multiplex PCR followed a first-round RT-PCR using HTBI primers. TCRdb re-derived calls from the multiplex PCR reads in MiXCR, one entry per CDR3 protein. The sample yields about 220,000 distinct CDR3 sequences, about a fifth seen once. V lost 0 bases, J lost 2 bases, and 17 bases lay in between. Germline assignment: CDR1 SGHRS and CDR2 YFSETQ. The CDR3 contains 17 residues.

The clonotype originates from a woman aged 45-59 years with Graves' ophthalmopathy. Sequenced input: peripheral blood. V gene TRBV5-1 combines with J gene TRBJ1-2; tentative D call: TRBD1 (6 bases). CDR3 DNA: TGCGCCAGCAGCTTGGTGGGGGGCGGTGAAAGCAACTATGGCTACACCTTC. This encodes CASSLVGGGESNYGYTF.